The following is a T cell receptor (beta chain) sequence with its context. What it binds is unknown. This sample was taken from a study of cytomegalovirus exposure and HLA in healthy donors. On the study more broadly: Falling in the Caucasian-associated ancestry cluster were approximately 86% of about 400 genotyped donors.

Trimming cost V 5 bases and J 0 bases, with 16 bases left between them. Germline loops: CDR1 MNHNY, CDR2 SVGAGI (reference sequence). CDR3 length: 16 residues. Amplification used 60 Vbeta primers and 13 Jbeta primers. Measured with immunoSEQ multiplex PCR; TCRdb has only the in-frame clones, and not every one. This sample lists more than 200,000 clones; its ten largest clones have over 0.75%. Points from the study as a whole: Later analysis identified a missense DCLRE1C variant that was linked to TCR beta V- and J-gene trimming. Associated with cytomegalovirus, according to the listing, were fewer than 200 TCR beta chains.

Sequenced material: PBMCs. V is TRBV6-6 and J is TRBJ1-2; D is ambiguous. The receptor's source is a woman aged 30 to 39 in good health and CMV-seropositive. DNA of the CDR3: TGTGCCAGCAGTGGCGGACGGGTCGGGGCTAACTATGGCTACACCTTC. Translation: CASSGGRVGANYGYTF.